A selection of T cell receptor beta chains follows, all from one sample in a study of cytomegalovirus exposure and HLA in healthy donors. Profiling relied on immunoSEQ multiplex PCR, and the TCRdb table lists in-frame clones only, not all of them. This sample yields approximately 180,000 clones, of which 77% are seen a single time; roughly 3.5% belongs to the top ten. Sequencing was performed on PBMCs. Source of these receptors: a woman in her sixties in good health and CMV-seropositive. CDR3s include the opening cysteine and the closing phenylalanine or tryptophan. The D gene is left open where the match is weak. Rows may omit the clone size; those that give it use once, few, many or a size class.

>.|TRBV5-4|TRBJ1-2|.
TGTGCCAGCAGCTTGGAGCCCTCCACCCCTGGCTACACCTTC
CASSLEPSTPGYTF
>few|TRBV14|TRBJ1-1|.
TGTGCCAGCAGCCAAGTCAGGGGTGGTACTGAAGCTTTCTTT
CASSQVRGGTEAFF
>.|TRBV21-1|TRBJ2-7|.
TGTGCCAGCAGCAAGGCAGGGGCAGGCCCCTACGAGCAGTACTTC
CASSKAGAGPYEQYF
>.|TRBV15|TRBJ2-7|.
TGTGCCACCACCGTTGGAGGGAGTAGTGACGAGCAGTACTTC
CATTVGGSSDEQYF
>.|TRBV19|TRBJ2-3|.
TGTGCCAGTAGTACCATTCTCAGGGGACGGGGAGATACGCAGTATTTT
CASSTILRGRGDTQYF
>.|TRBV13|TRBJ1-1|.
TGTGCCAGCAGCTCCACGACAGTTCTCGAAGCTTTCTTT
CASSSTTVLEAFF
>.|TRBV18|TRBJ1-1|.
TGTGCCAGCCTCGCATGGGGGGATAGGGCTTTCTTT
CASLAWGDRAFF
>.|TRBV10-3|TRBJ1-1|.
TGTGCCATCAGACACAGGGACGACACTGAAGCTTTCTTT
CAIRHRDDTEAFF
>.|TRBV2|TRBJ2-2|TRBD2
TGTGCCAGCAGGAAAGGCGGGGGCACCGGGGAGCTGTTTTTT
CASRKGGGTGELFF
>once|TRBV2|TRBJ1-5|.
TGTGCCAGCCAAGAATCCGACAGAGATCAGCCCCAGCATTTT
CASQESDRDQPQHF
>.|TRBV7-2|TRBJ1-2|.
TGTGCCAGCAGGGCTCAGGGGCATGGCTACACCTTC
CASRAQGHGYTF
>.|TRBV30|TRBJ1-4|.
TGTGCCTACACGACAGGTGTAGGGGAAAAACTGTTTTTT
CAYTTGVGEKLFF
>once|TRBV12-5|TRBJ1-5|TRBD1
TGTGCTAGTGGTTTGGGGGGGACAGGGGCCGATCAGCCCCAGCATTTT
CASGLGGTGADQPQHF
>.|TRBV6-6|TRBJ2-3|.
TGTGCCAGCAACCTAGGTGCTTTTTCCACAGATACGCAGTATTTT
CASNLGAFSTDTQYF
>few|TRBV6-1|TRBJ2-1|TRBD1
TGTGCCAGCAGCCACACCGGGACAGGCCACAATGAGCAGTTCTTC
CASSHTGTGHNEQFF
>.|TRBV4-3|TRBJ2-3|TRBD2
TGCGCCAGCAGCCGCGCTCAAGCGGGAGCCACAGATACGCAGTATTTT
CASSRAQAGATDTQYF
>.|TRBV5-1|TRBJ2-7|TRBD2
TGCGCCAGCAGCTTCGGGGGGGATGGGGAGCAGTACTTC
CASSFGGDGEQYF
>many|TRBV2|TRBJ2-7|.
TGTGCAACAGACACGGACTCCTACGAGCAGTACTTC
CATDTDSYEQYF
>.|TRBV4-1|TRBJ2-5|TRBD2
TGCGCCAGCAGCCAAGTTAGCGGGGGATTCCAAGAGACCCAGTACTTC
CASSQVSGGFQETQYF
>.|TRBV28|TRBJ1-2|.
TGTGCCAGCAGTTTAAGGCAGGGAGGGAACTATGGCTACACCTTC
CASSLRQGGNYGYTF
>.|TRBV7-9|TRBJ2-7|TRBD1
TGTGCCAGCAGGGGACAGGGACCCTACGAGCAGTACTTC
CASRGQGPYEQYF
>.|TRBV6-1|TRBJ1-6|.
TGTGCCAGCAGTGAATCGGACTTCTCTTCACCCCTCCACTTT
CASSESDFSSPLHF
>.|TRBV5-4|TRBJ2-1|TRBD2
TGTGCCAGCAGCTTGATGCAAAATAGCGGGAGACCCTACAATGAGCAGTTCTTC
CASSLMQNSGRPYNEQFF
>.|TRBV13|TRBJ2-7|.
TGTGCCAGCAGCTTGACTAGATCGTCCGAGCAGTACTTC
CASSLTRSSEQYF
>.|TRBV27|TRBJ1-5|TRBD1
TGTGCCAGCAGTTTATCGGTCGGGACAGGGGCAGGTCAGCCCCAGCATTTT
CASSLSVGTGAGQPQHF
>.|TRBV29-1|TRBJ1-1|.
TGCAGCGTTGCGGTCGCCAGGGACACTGAAGCTTTCTTT
CSVAVARDTEAFF
>.|TRBV2|TRBJ2-3|TRBD2
TGTGCCAGCAGGAGCGGGGGGCGAACTAGGGGCACAGATACGCAGTATTTT
CASRSGGRTRGTDTQYF
>.|TRBV5-6|TRBJ1-1|.
TGTGCCAGCAACGCGCCTCTAGGGGAGGGCACTGAAGCTTTCTTT
CASNAPLGEGTEAFF
>.|TRBV27|TRBJ1-3|.
TGTGCCAGTAGAAAGACAGCCTCTGGAAACACCATATATTTT
CASRKTASGNTIYF
>.|TRBV19|TRBJ1-3|.
TGTGCCAGTAGTATTGGAGGGGCTGGAAACACCATATATTTT
CASSIGGAGNTIYF
>.|TRBV5-1|TRBJ1-4|TRBD1
TGCGCCAGCAGCTTGGTCCCGGGACAGTCTAATGAAAAACTGTTTTTT
CASSLVPGQSNEKLFF
>.|TRBV4-3|TRBJ2-7|.
TGCGCCAGCAGCCAGTCCACGGGTGGGGAGGCGACAGGGTTTTTTTTCTACGAGCAGTACTTC
CASSQSTGGEATGFFFYEQYF
>few|TRBV28|TRBJ1-2|TRBD1
TGTGCCAGCTATCCGCTTGGACAGGGGGATGGCTACACCTTC
CASYPLGQGDGYTF
>.|TRBV18|TRBJ1-1|TRBD1
TGTGCCAGCTCACGGGGACAGGGTGGAACTGAAGCTTTCTTT
CASSRGQGGTEAFF
>.|TRBV7-9|TRBJ1-1|.
TGTGGGACAGCATTAAACACTGAAGCTTTCTTT
CGTALNTEAFF
>few|TRBV29-1|TRBJ2-2|TRBD2
TGCAGCGTCGTTAGCGGGAGGGACGCCGGGGAGCTGTTTTTT
CSVVSGRDAGELFF
>.|TRBV5-4|TRBJ2-7|TRBD2
TGTGCCAGCAGCCCGGGAGGGGTCTACGAGCAGTACTTC
CASSPGGVYEQYF
>.|TRBV10-3|TRBJ1-1|.
TGTGCCATCAGAGAACAGGGATCGGCTTTCTTT
CAIREQGSAFF
>.|TRBV5-5|TRBJ1-2|TRBD1
TGTGCCAGCAGCTTGGGGGTCACAGGGGGAGCAGCTAACTATGGCTACACCTTC
CASSLGVTGGAANYGYTF
>few|TRBV4-1|TRBJ1-6|.
TGCGCCAGCAGCCAAGACCGCGGGGTACCCCTCCACTTT
CASSQDRGVPLHF
>.|TRBV18|TRBJ2-1|TRBD2
TGTGCCAGCTCAGAACCCGGGACTAGCCCTGCTGGTGAGCAGTTCTTC
CASSEPGTSPAGEQFF
>.|TRBV29-1|TRBJ2-5|.
TGCAGCGTCCGACAATTTTGGGCAACAGGCGGAAAAGAGACCCAGTACTTC
CSVRQFWATGGKETQYF
>few|TRBV5-1|TRBJ2-5|TRBD2
TGCGCCAGCAGCTTGGATCCTAGCGGGGGGGCTACCTACTTC
CASSLDPSGGATYF
>.|TRBV7-2|TRBJ2-5|TRBD2
TGTGCCAGCAGCTTCGGATCGGGGGGGCCGGTTAGGAAAGAGACCCAGTACTTC
CASSFGSGGPVRKETQYF
>.|TRBV28|TRBJ1-5|.
TGTGCCAGCAGGGCCTCCGGCCGGGTTAGGAAGCCCCAGCATTTT
CASRASGRVRKPQHF
>.|TRBV5-1|TRBJ2-6|TRBD2
TGCGCCAGCAGCTTGGCCGGGCGGGGGGGCGGTGGGGCCAACGTCCTGACTTTC
CASSLAGRGGGGANVLTF
>.|TRBV7-2|TRBJ1-6|TRBD1
TGTGCCAGCAGGCGGACAGGGGTGCCTTCACCCCTCCACTTT
CASRRTGVPSPLHF
>.|TRBV5-6|TRBJ1-1|.
TGTGCCAGCAGCTTGGCCGGTCTGAAGAACACTGAAGCTTTCTTT
CASSLAGLKNTEAFF
>.|TRBV5-1|TRBJ1-1|TRBD1
TGCGCCAGCAGCTTGAAGCGGGCAGGGGGCGCGGAAACTGAAGCTTTCTTT
CASSLKRAGGAETEAFF
>few|TRBV5-1|TRBJ2-3|TRBD2
TGCGCCAGCCGGGCGGGGGGGGTTAGCACAGATACGCAGTATTTT
CASRAGGVSTDTQYF
>.|TRBV2|TRBJ1-2|TRBD1
TGTGCCAGCAGGGTCGGACAGGGAGGCTACACCTTC
CASRVGQGGYTF
>.|TRBV28|TRBJ1-1|TRBD1
TGTGCCGGCGGACAGGGCCAAAACACTGAAGCTTTCTTT
CAGGQGQNTEAFF
>few|TRBV30|TRBJ2-3|.
TGTGCCTGGAGAAGGGGTCTTGGCACAGATACGCAGTATTTT
CAWRRGLGTDTQYF
>.|TRBV18|TRBJ2-3|TRBD1
TGTGCCAGCTCCCCGGACAGGATGAGCACAGATACGCAGTATTTT
CASSPDRMSTDTQYF
>once|TRBV2|TRBJ2-1|TRBD1
TGTGCCAGCAGTGGGGACAGCTACAATGAGCAGTTCTTC
CASSGDSYNEQFF
>.|TRBV18|TRBJ2-7|.
TGTGCCAGCTCACCAGGGCAGCCCTACGAGCAGTACTTC
CASSPGQPYEQYF
>.|TRBV15|TRBJ1-2|TRBD1
TGTGCCACCAGCAGAGAAGGGGACAGGGCGTATGGCTACACCTTC
CATSREGDRAYGYTF
>.|TRBV4-2|TRBJ1-1|.
TGTGCCAGCAGCCAAGCCTCCCCAGGGGTGAACACTGAAGCTTTCTTT
CASSQASPGVNTEAFF